This TCR beta chain originates from a study of vaccination and CD4 T cells after COVID-19. About the study: Convalescent participants consisted of six males and four females, two being Hispanic.

The study sequenced cultured CD4+ T cell DNA using the Oncomine TCR Beta short-read assay. One entry per CDR3 protein results from TCRdb running MiXCR on the PCR reads. The sample has approximately 12,000 distinct CDR3 sequences, around 20% seen once. The sample's treatment: roughly 11-day PBMC culture with coronavirus spike peptide pools or control peptides (ViraFEST assay). Half the medium was exchanged for fresh IL-2 medium on days 3 and 7. This clonotype was detected only a few times. The antigen is not known. Trimming cost V 7 bases and J 4 bases, with 10 bases left between them. The germline gives CDR1 LNHDA, CDR2 SQIVND (reference sequence). There are 13 residues in the CDR3.

The receptor was isolated from a human donor who received a COVID-19 vaccine. The chain links TRBV19 to TRBJ2-2, with D perhaps TRBD1 or TRBD2 (5 bases each). This specimen was CD4+ T cells from blood, cultured in vitro, taken before SARS-CoV-2 vaccination. This chain's CDR3 is CASMGDITGELFF. CDR3 sequence (DNA): TGTGCCAGTATGGGGGATATCACCGGGGAGCTGTTTTTT.